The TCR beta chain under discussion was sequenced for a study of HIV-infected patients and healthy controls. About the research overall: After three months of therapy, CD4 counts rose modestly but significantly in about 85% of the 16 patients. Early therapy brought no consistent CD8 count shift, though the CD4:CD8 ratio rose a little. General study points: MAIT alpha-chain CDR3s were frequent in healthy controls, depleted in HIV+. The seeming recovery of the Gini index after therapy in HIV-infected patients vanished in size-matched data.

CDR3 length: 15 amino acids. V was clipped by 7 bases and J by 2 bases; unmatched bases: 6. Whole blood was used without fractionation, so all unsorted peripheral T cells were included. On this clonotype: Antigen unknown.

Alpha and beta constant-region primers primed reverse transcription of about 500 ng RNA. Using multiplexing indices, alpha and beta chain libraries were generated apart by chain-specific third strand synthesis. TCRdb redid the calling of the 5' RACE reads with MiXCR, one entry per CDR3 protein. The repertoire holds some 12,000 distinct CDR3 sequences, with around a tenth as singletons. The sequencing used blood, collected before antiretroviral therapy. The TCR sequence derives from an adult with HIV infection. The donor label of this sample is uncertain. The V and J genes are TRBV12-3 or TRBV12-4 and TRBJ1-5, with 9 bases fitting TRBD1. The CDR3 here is CASTPTGGGNQPQHF. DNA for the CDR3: TGTGCCAGCACCCCGACAGGGGGTGGCAATCAGCCCCAGCATTTT.